The next 19 T cell receptor beta chains were all read from a single sample in a study of CD8 T cells in ankylosing spondylitis (dated by TCRdb to about 2017). Findings and caveats that apply to the study as a whole: A TCR beta motif made up of eight or nine highly homologous amino acid variants appeared to be characteristic of blood from ankylosing spondylitis patients.

Antigens for these TCRs are unknown. The library was prepared using 5' RACE. The sequencer was an Illumina HiSeq 2500. TCRdb's own reprocessing of the public reads used fastp at Q25 and MiXCR and kept productive beta chains. All rows with the same CDR3 protein become a single entry with the most common DNA and genes. Counted in this sample were about 440,000 distinct CDR3 sequences; over 15% of them appeared once. The top ten constitute 1% of the sample. Material for sequencing was blood, either unsorted or a sorted T cell fraction (not recorded which). The receptors were gathered from a male donor with ankylosing spondylitis.

The rearrangement uses TRBV7-9 and TRBJ2-3; 13 positions match TRBD2. CDR3 length: 16 residues. The junction had 8 bases not matched to a gene; V was cut back by 5 bases and J by 6 bases. Germline loops: CDR1 SEHNR, CDR2 FQNEAQ (reference sequence). The CDR3 loop reads CASSGGLAGTGDTQYF. The CDR3 DNA is TGTGCCAGCAGCGGGGGACTAGCGGGGACAGGGGATACGCAGTATTTT.

The chain couples TRBV12-5 to TRBJ1-1; TRBD1 matches 8 bases. This CDR3 region has 13 residues. After removal of 2 bases from V and 8 bases from J, the junction contained 4 bases not matched to a gene. Germline CDR1 LGHNT, CDR2 FRNRAP. The CDR3 is CASGLRTGSEAFF. In nucleotides, the CDR3 is TGTGCTAGTGGTTTGAGGACAGGGTCGGAAGCTTTCTTT.

The V and J genes are TRBV20-1 and TRBJ2-1; D might be TRBD1 (6 bases). CDR3 length: 14 amino acids. V was cut by 6 bases and J by 0 bases, with 12 bases left in between. Germline V gene lookup returns CDR1 DFQATT and CDR2 SNEGSKA (reference sequence). CDR3 region: CSAARGSSYNEQFF. CDR3 bases: TGCAGTGCCGCGAGGGGGAGCTCCTACAATGAGCAGTTCTTC.

The chain uses TRBV12-5 and TRBJ2-1; no definite D call. The CDR3 sequence is 12 residues long. Germline CDR1 is LGHNT and CDR2 is FRNRAP. Trimming removed 4 bases from V and 7 bases from J, with 8 bases in between. CDR3 coding DNA: TGTGCTAGTGGTTGGAGTATAAATGAGCAGTTCTTC. This sequence encodes CASGWSINEQFF.

The V call is TRBV4-3, the J call TRBJ2-7; no definite D call. This CDR3 is built from 15 residues. V was shortened by 0 bases and J by 5 bases, with 14 bases between the two germline ends. Germline V gene data show CDR1 as LGHNA and CDR2 as YSLEER. The CDR3 is CASSQEGSRLDEQYF. CDR3 nucleotide sequence: TGCGCCAGCAGCCAAGAGGGATCTAGGCTCGACGAGCAGTACTTC.

This clonotype was picked up a small number of times. V is TRBV6-2 or TRBV6-3 and J is TRBJ2-6; D possibly corresponds to TRBD2 (6 bases). The CDR3 totals 17 residues. Trimming cost V 0 bases and J 0 bases, with 9 bases left between them. In germline, CDR1 is MNHEY, CDR2 SVGEGT. The CDR3 DNA reads as TGTGCCAGCAGTTACTCGATGCGGGGCTCTGGGGCCAACGTCCTGACTTTC. This translates into CASSYSMRGSGANVLTF.

The J gene is TRBJ2-6, the V gene TRBV18; D ambiguous. Germline CDR1 reads KGHSH; CDR2 reads LQKENI. This CDR3 spans 16 amino acids. Trimming took 0 bases from V and 0 from J, leaving 6 bases between them. The CDR3 sequence: CASSPPGFSGANVLTF. The CDR3 region has the DNA TGTGCCAGCTCACCACCGGGCTTCTCTGGGGCCAACGTCCTGACTTTC.

The V call is TRBV20-1, the J call TRBJ2-1; D call uncertain. The V end was cut by 4 bases, the J end by 3 bases, with 13 bases between. CDR3 size: 14 residues. CDR1 and CDR2 (germline): DFQATT, SNEGSKA (reference sequence). The CDR3 protein is CSATLGPIYNEQFF. CDR3 bases: TGCAGTGCTACCCTAGGCCCCATCTACAATGAGCAGTTCTTC.

The chain couples TRBV6-5 to TRBJ2-3, with 8 bases fitting TRBD2. With 2 bases clipped from V and 5 bases from J, the junction kept 6 bases outside the gene matches. This CDR3 is built from 15 residues. Germline-derived CDR1 and CDR2 are MNHEY and SVGAGI. This CDR3 reads CASSYTGGLGDTQYF. CDR3 coding DNA: TGTGCCAGCAGTTACACGGGAGGGCTGGGAGATACGCAGTATTTT.

This clonotype was seen a few times. The gene calls are TRBV20-1 and TRBJ1-5; D is ambiguous. This CDR3 spans 15 amino acids. The germline V and J ends were trimmed by 0 bases and 3 bases, with 12 bases remaining between them. The germline V gene encodes CDR1 DFQATT and CDR2 SNEGSKA (reference sequence). CDR3 protein: CSARDGVSLNQPQHF. CDR3 bases: TGCAGTGCTAGAGATGGCGTCAGCCTCAATCAGCCCCAGCATTTT.

This clonotype was seen ten or more times. The CDR3 is CASANHRETQYF. CDR3 DNA: TGTGCTAGTGCCAACCACAGGGAGACCCAGTACTTC. This chain links TRBV12-5 with TRBJ2-5; D perhaps matches TRBD1 (5 bases). In germline, CDR1 is LGHNT, CDR2 FRNRAP. The V gene lost 7 bases and the J gene lost 5 bases, with 11 bases spanning the gap. The CDR3 runs 12 residues.

Only a few counts were recorded for this clonotype. V is TRBV4-1 and J is TRBJ2-5; 13 nucleotides agree with TRBD2. V gave up 5 bases and J gave up 2 bases; unmatched junction bases: 8. CDR1 and CDR2 (germline): MGHRA, YSYEKL. The CDR3 sequence is 17 residues long. CDR3 sequence: CASSVRTSGGLQETQYF. CDR3 nucleotides: TGCGCCAGCAGCGTCCGGACTAGCGGGGGCCTTCAAGAGACCCAGTACTTC.

The gene calls are TRBV5-1 and TRBJ2-5; 8 nucleotides line up with TRBD2. The V segment lost 4 bases and the J segment 5 bases; nucleotides outside the gene matches: 13. The CDR3 extends over 16 amino acids. The germline CDR1 and CDR2 sequences are SGHRS and YFSETQ. Written as DNA, the CDR3 is TGCGCCAGCAGCGCGAACACCGGGGGGGCCGGGGAGACCCAGTACTTC. Its protein product is CASSANTGGAGETQYF.

The J gene is TRBJ2-3, the V gene TRBV7-8, with 9 positions matching TRBD2. The germline V gene encodes CDR1 SGHVS and CDR2 FQNEAQ. This CDR3 is 16 amino acids long. V trimming: 1 base; J trimming: 6 bases; junction bases outside the gene matches: 8. Here the CDR3 DNA reads TGTGCCAGCAGCTTAGGGGCTAGCGGGGTTGGTGATACGCAGTATTTT. Residues: CASSLGASGVGDTQYF.

The chain uses TRBV20-1 and TRBJ2-7; D possibly corresponds to TRBD1 (6 bases). CDR1 is DFQATT and CDR2 is SNEGSKA in the germline V gene (reference sequence). This CDR3 region has 14 residues. Between the trimmed V and J ends, which lost 1 base and 2 bases, there was a span of 12 bases. DNA of the CDR3: TGCAGTGCTAGAGCACAGGGAAAGCCCTACGAGCAGTACTTC. Protein product: CSARAQGKPYEQYF.

This clonotype has just a few counts. The chain has TRBV10-3 and TRBJ2-7, with TRBD1 matching 7 bases. Trimming removed 0 bases from V and 3 bases from J; junction bases left unmatched: 8. This CDR3 region has 16 residues. CDR1 and CDR2 (germline): ENHRY, SYGVKD. The CDR3 DNA sequence: TGTGCCATCAGTGAGTCGATCCAGGGGGTACTCTACGAGCAGTACTTC. Residues: CAISESIQGVLYEQYF.

Written as DNA, the CDR3 is TGTGCCAGCAGGCCCCAGGGGGCTGCTACGAATCAGCCCCAGCATTTT. Its protein is CASRPQGAATNQPQHF. This chain joins TRBV27 and TRBJ1-5; 8 nucleotides align to TRBD1. The trim removed 6 bases at V and 4 bases at J, leaving 11 bases unmatched. CDR3 length: 16 residues. CDR1 and CDR2 (germline): MNHEY, SMNVEV (reference sequence).

The V and J genes are TRBV10-3 and TRBJ2-1; D gene uncertain. V lost 6 bases and J lost 1, with 13 bases in between. Looked up from germline, CDR1 is ENHRY and CDR2 is SYGVKD. The CDR3 is 15 residues long. The CDR3 spells CAISHTETSYNEQFF. The DNA of the CDR3 is TGTGCCATCAGCCACACAGAAACATCCTACAATGAGCAGTTCTTC.

This chain uses TRBV27 with TRBJ2-2; possibly TRBD1 or TRBD2 for D (5 bases each). CDR1 and CDR2 from the germline V gene are MNHEY and SMNVEV (reference sequence). The CDR3 length is 14 residues. Deletions cut 4 bases from V and 3 bases from J, with 9 bases between. CDR3 sequence (DNA): TGTGCCAGCAGTTCCTTGGGGGACACCGGGGAGCTGTTTTTT. As protein: CASSSLGDTGELFF.